Below, 18 T cell receptor beta chains from the same sample are listed, as sequenced in a study of radiation and T cells in renal cell carcinoma (dated by TCRdb to 2018 to 2021). The protocol used for the library was the immunoSEQ multiplex PCR assay. The clones in this table, taken by TCRdb from immuneACCESS, are in-frame only. Not every clone is retained; where verified, under half of the shortfall comes from an unresolved V gene, and the cause of the rest is unknown. The sample yields approximately 49,000 clones; about 80% were counted once. The leading ten clones occupy 25% to 30% of the sample. The time point label corresponds to: blood 2 weeks post-SBRT. What the treatment or condition label conveys for this sample: 15 Gy SBRT to primary tumor, nephrectomy 4 weeks later. The starting material was blood, obtained from a patient whose treatment included radiotherapy and nephrectomy. The receptors shown here come from a woman aged 65 to 85 with renal cell carcinoma.

Only a few counts were recorded for this clone. The chain is built from TRBV5-5 and TRBJ2-5; tentative D call: TRBD2 (5 bases). V lost 1 base, J lost 4 bases, and 8 bases lay in between. The CDR3 length is 13 residues. Per the germline V gene, CDR1 is SGHKS and CDR2 is YYEKEE (reference sequence). CDR3 DNA sequence: TGTGCCAGCAGCTTGACGGGATCAGAGACCCAGTACTTC. Translated: CASSLTGSETQYF.

The chain couples TRBV6-6 to TRBJ1-1; D ambiguous. CDR3 length equals 13 residues. Trimming removed 0 bases at V and 0 bases at J, with 2 bases between. Germline V gene sequence: CDR1 MNHNY, CDR2 SVGAGI (reference sequence). The CDR3, as DNA: TGTGCCAGCAGTTACTCTATGAACACTGAAGCTTTCTTT. Translation: CASSYSMNTEAFF.

This chain joins TRBV5-1 and TRBJ2-1; TRBD2 matches at 10 bases. CDR3 size: 14 residues. Germline values: CDR1 SGHRS, CDR2 YFSETQ. After removal of 5 bases from V and 7 bases from J, the junction contained 6 bases not matched to a gene. The CDR3 loop reads CASSTSGVLNEQFF. CDR3 DNA sequence: TGCGCCAGCAGTACTAGCGGGGTCCTGAATGAGCAGTTCTTC.

This clone was observed a handful of times. The genes are TRBV29-1 and TRBJ2-1; 7 nucleotides match TRBD2. Per the germline V gene, CDR1 is SQVTM and CDR2 is ANQGSEA. The CDR3 contains 10 residues. With V trimmed by 7 bases and J by 6 bases, 0 bases remained unmatched. CDR3: CSGGSNEQFF. CDR3 nucleotides: TGCAGCGGCGGGAGCAATGAGCAGTTCTTC.

The genes are TRBV30 and TRBJ1-5; a weak D match, TRBD1 (6 bases). Trimming took off 3 bases at V and 4 bases at J, with 10 bases between the two ends. The CDR3 totals 13 residues. Germline CDR1 reads GTSNPN; CDR2 reads SVGIG (reference sequence). The CDR3 region has the DNA TGTGCCTGGAGCCTGGACAGTAATCAGCCCCAGCATTTT. Translating it yields CAWSLDSNQPQHF.

The rearrangement joins TRBV5-5 to TRBJ2-7; D might be TRBD1 (6 bases). In germline, CDR1 is SGHKS, CDR2 YYEKEE (reference sequence). V dropped 0 bases and J dropped 0 bases, with 10 bases sitting between them. The CDR3 sequence is 15 residues long. The DNA of the CDR3 is TGTGCCAGCAGCTTGGGGCAGGGGCTCTCCTACGAGCAGTACTTC. Its protein product is CASSLGQGLSYEQYF.

This chain joins TRBV5-5 and TRBJ1-1; 7 positions match TRBD1. The CDR3 is made up of 15 amino acids. Trimming removed 4 bases from V and 5 bases from J; junction bases left unmatched: 11. CDR1 is SGHKS and CDR2 is YYEKEE in the germline V gene (reference sequence). Written as DNA, the CDR3 is TGTGCCAGCAGCAGTTCGGGACAGAGAAGTACTGAAGCTTTCTTT. Translation gives CASSSSGQRSTEAFF.

This clone occurred once. This chain connects TRBV14 to TRBJ1-1; 11 bases line up with TRBD1. The CDR3 sequence is 15 residues long. Trimming cost V 2 bases and J 4 bases; bases outside gene matches: 3. The germline V gene has CDR1 SGHDN and CDR2 FVKESK. The CDR3 DNA reads as TGTGCCAGCAGCCAACTCGGGACAGGGGGCACTGAAGCTTTCTTT. Protein: CASSQLGTGGTEAFF.

This sequence joins TRBV5-4 and TRBJ2-7, with D tentatively TRBD1 or TRBD2 (5 bases each). CDR1 and CDR2 from the germline V gene are SGHNT and YYREEE (reference sequence). V was trimmed by 4 bases and J by 7 bases, leaving 18 bases between them. This CDR3 spans 14 amino acids. CDR3 residues: CASSMPGTPKEQYF. CDR3 bases: TGTGCCAGCAGCATGCCCGGGACCCCGAAAGAGCAGTACTTC.

This clone was counted between two and nine times. This chain joins TRBV6-8 and TRBJ1-5; D gene uncertain. The CDR3 spans 16 residues. Germline V gives CDR1 MNHGY, CDR2 SAAAGT. V lost 0 bases, J lost 10 bases, and 19 bases lay in between. The CDR3 protein is CASSYSTGPYRGPQHF. CDR3 sequence (DNA): TGTGCCAGCAGTTACTCGACCGGGCCCTACCGAGGACCCCAGCATTTT.

This clone was counted once. This chain uses TRBV11-2 with TRBJ1-6; D not certain. The CDR3 extends over 15 amino acids. The germline CDR1 and CDR2 sequences are SGHAT and FQNNGV. V lost 0 bases and J 7 bases, leaving 10 bases between the germline ends. Here the CDR3 DNA reads TGTGCCAGCAGCTTAGATCCGGCCGGGAATTCACCCCTCCACTTT. It yields the protein CASSLDPAGNSPLHF.

This chain connects TRBV27 to TRBJ1-6; D unclear. Germline CDR1 and CDR2: MNHEY and SMNVEV (reference sequence). This CDR3 spans 13 amino acids. V lost 4 bases to trimming and J lost 15 bases, with 16 bases between them. CDR3 sequence: CASSYEPAGDLHF. The DNA for the CDR3 is TGTGCCAGCAGTTACGAGCCCGCCGGGGACCTCCACTTT.

The chain combines TRBV27 with TRBJ2-7, with D perhaps being TRBD1 or TRBD2 (5 bases each). The CDR3 is made up of 15 amino acids. CDR1 and CDR2 from the germline V gene are MNHEY and SMNVEV (reference sequence). Trimming removed 6 bases at V and 7 bases at J, with 22 bases between. CDR3 bases: TGTGCCAGCAGGCGAACCCGGGACGGGATCGGAGAGCAGTACTTC. The encoded protein is CASRRTRDGIGEQYF.

The rearrangement links TRBV4-2 to TRBJ1-1, with D possibly being TRBD1 (5 bases). Germline assignment: CDR1 LGHNA and CDR2 YNFKEQ. The CDR3 is 15 amino acids. V was cut by 0 bases and J by 2 bases, with 10 bases left in between. The CDR3 protein is CASSQENRQNTEAFF. Written as DNA, the CDR3 is TGTGCCAGCAGCCAAGAGAACAGGCAAAACACTGAAGCTTTCTTT.

V and J are TRBV5-4 and TRBJ2-7, with 8 positions matching TRBD2. J was trimmed by 0 bases and V by 2 bases; bases with no gene match: 1. Germline V gene sequence: CDR1 SGHNT, CDR2 YYREEE (reference sequence). This CDR3 has 14 residues. CDR3 nucleotides: TGTGCCAGCAGCTTACTAGCGGACTCCTACGAGCAGTACTTC. This codes for CASSLLADSYEQYF.

The chain has TRBV4-3 and TRBJ1-1, with no clear D. V was pared by 0 bases and J by 1 base, with 9 bases between. Per germline, CDR1 LGHNA and CDR2 YSLEER. The CDR3 has 15 amino acids. Here the CDR3 reads CASSQEGRSNTEAFF. The DNA of the CDR3 is TGCGCCAGCAGCCAAGAAGGGAGGTCGAACACTGAAGCTTTCTTT.

This chain uses TRBV5-4 with TRBJ2-1; weak D call: TRBD1 (7 bases). Germline V CDR1 and CDR2: SGHNT, YYREEE (reference sequence). The CDR3 loop spans 17 amino acids. Between the trimmed V and J ends, which lost 2 bases and 8 bases, there was a span of 23 bases. CDR3: CASSFPDIRGQGDEQFF. In nucleotides, the CDR3 is TGTGCCAGCAGCTTCCCGGATATCCGGGGGCAGGGGGATGAGCAGTTCTTC.

The chain is built from TRBV18 and TRBJ2-5; D might be TRBD2 (5 bases). This CDR3 contains 12 residues. The V and J ends lost 9 bases and 0 bases respectively, with 8 bases between them. Germline V lookup: CDR1 KGHSH, CDR2 LQKENI. CDR3 region: CASVGDQETQYF. The CDR3 DNA sequence: TGTGCCAGTGTCGGGGACCAAGAGACCCAGTACTTC.